Each of the 14 T cell receptor beta chains below was sequenced from the same sample in a study of blood T cells in healthy people across ages. Primed by a sample-barcoded 5' primer and a J-beta primer mix, a second PCR proceeded for about 6 to 11 cycles. TCRdb passed the 5' RACE reads through MiXCR, listing each CDR3 protein once. The sample shows 1,500,000 or so distinct CDR3 sequences, roughly 43% of them seen only once. The sequencing sample was made of blood. The receptors come from a young woman in good health.

This chain joins TRBV28 and TRBJ2-1; the D is unclear. The CDR3 runs to 11 residues. V shed 4 bases and J shed 9 bases, with 7 bases lying between them. CDR1 is MDHEN and CDR2 is SYDVKM in the germline V gene. CDR3 protein: CASSYNLEQFF. The CDR3, as DNA: TGTGCCAGCAGTTATAATCTTGAGCAGTTCTTC.

As for this clonotype: The junction departs from the called germline gene at one end, perhaps through a read error. The chain combines TRBV4-3 with TRBJ2-1; tentatively, D is TRBD2 (6 bases). Per the germline V gene, CDR1 is LGHNA and CDR2 is YSLEER. This CDR3 is 16 amino acids long. The DNA of the CDR3 is TGTGCCAGCAGCCAAGGGCCAGCGGGCTCCTACAATGAGCAGTTCTTC. Encoded protein: CASSQGPAGSYNEQFF.

This clonotype occurred a few times. The chain uses TRBV7-9 and TRBJ1-1; D gene ambiguous. The V end lost 5 bases, the J end lost 1 base, and 5 bases lay between the germline ends. The CDR3 totals 12 residues. Looked up from germline, CDR1 is SEHNR and CDR2 is FQNEAQ (reference sequence). The CDR3 sequence is CASSHSNTEAFF. The DNA of the CDR3 is TGTGCCAGCAGCCACTCGAACACTGAAGCTTTCTTT.

V and J are TRBV7-2 and TRBJ2-7, with D uncertain. The better agreement between TRBJ2-5 and the DNA end casts doubt on the J call. In germline, CDR1 is SGHTA, CDR2 FQGNSA. The CDR3 consists of 16 residues. CDR3 loop: CASSLAPLSDLETQYF. The DNA of the CDR3 is TGTGCCAGCAGCTTAGCCCCGCTTAGTGATCTGGAGACCCAGTACTTC.

The chain couples TRBV7-8 to TRBJ1-5, with D maybe TRBD1 (6 bases). The length of the CDR3 is 18 residues. Trimming took off 2 bases at V and 3 bases at J, with 20 bases between the two ends. CDR1 is SGHVS and CDR2 is FQNEAQ in the germline V gene. This CDR3 is CASSLMGGEEGFNQPQHF. For the CDR3, the DNA is TGTGCCAGCAGCTTAATGGGGGGCGAGGAGGGATTCAATCAGCCCCAGCATTTT.

This clonotype came up a few times. The J gene is TRBJ1-1, the V gene TRBV12-3 or TRBV12-4; tentative D call: TRBD1 (5 bases). CDR3 length: 12 residues. Trimming left V 5 bases short and J 7 bases short, with 11 bases between. The CDR3 nucleotides are TGTGCCAGCAGTACGACGGGGGTTGAAGCTTTCTTT. This encodes CASSTTGVEAFF.

This clonotype occurred a few times. This rearrangement joins TRBV20-1 to TRBJ1-2; D perhaps matches TRBD1 (6 bases). The length of the CDR3 is 13 residues. The V and J ends lost 4 bases and 4 bases respectively, with 13 bases between them. CDR1 is DFQATT and CDR2 is SNEGSKA in the germline V gene (reference sequence). The CDR3 DNA reads TGCAGTGCTAAAAAGGGGACACCCTATGGCTACACCTTC. Residues: CSAKKGTPYGYTF.

V gene TRBV20-1 combines with J gene TRBJ1-1; 9 bases line up with TRBD1. The CDR3 length is 14 residues. Trimming took 4 bases from V and 3 from J; bases not matched to a gene: 6. CDR1 is DFQATT, CDR2 SNEGSKA, per germline (reference sequence). CDR3 nucleotides: TGCAGTGCTAAAGGGACAGGGTATGACACTGAAGCTTTCTTT. The encoded protein is CSAKGTGYDTEAFF.

The rearrangement uses TRBV18 and TRBJ1-1, with a tentative D call TRBD1 (5 bases). V shed 6 bases and J shed 4 bases, with 18 bases lying between them. The CDR3 covers 15 residues. The germline V gene encodes CDR1 KGHSH and CDR2 LQKENI. CDR3 sequence reads: CASSTTAGGGTEAFF. In DNA form, the CDR3 reads TGTGCCAGCTCCACCACGGCGGGCGGGGGCACTGAAGCTTTCTTT.

Many counts were recorded for this clonotype. The CDR3 bases are TGCGCCAGCAGCCAAGAAGCGGGGGCGCGGACTGAAGCTTTCTTT. Its protein product is CASSQEAGARTEAFF. The chain combines TRBV4-1 with TRBJ1-1; D may be TRBD1 (6 bases). Trimming cost V 0 bases and J 5 bases, with 13 bases left between them. The CDR3 consists of 15 residues. The V gene's germline CDR1 is MGHRA and CDR2 YSYEKL.

This clonotype was counted between two and nine times. The chain joins TRBV11-2 to TRBJ2-3; D unresolved. The CDR3 contains 14 residues. In germline, CDR1 is SGHAT, CDR2 FQNNGV. V was cut by 6 bases and J by 2 bases, with 12 bases left in between. CDR3 sequence: CASSRRVHTDTQYF. The CDR3 DNA is TGTGCCAGCAGTCGAAGGGTCCACACAGATACGCAGTATTTT.

This chain joins TRBV6-6 and TRBJ2-7; no firm D call. Per germline, CDR1 MNHNY and CDR2 SVGAGI (reference sequence). The CDR3 sequence is 13 residues long. Trimming pared 2 bases from V and 2 bases from J, leaving 7 bases between. The CDR3 sequence is CASSYRRTYEQYF. In DNA, the CDR3 is TGTGCCAGCAGTTACCGCAGAACCTACGAGCAGTACTTC.

This clonotype came up a few times. The chain is built from TRBV7-9 and TRBJ2-1; D remains unclear. Germline values: CDR1 SEHNR, CDR2 FQNEAQ (reference sequence). CDR3 length equals 15 residues. V was trimmed by 0 bases and J by 0 bases, leaving 6 bases between them. CDR3 sequence (DNA): TGTGCCAGCAGCTTAGCGATTGGCTCCTACAATGAGCAGTTCTTC. This sequence encodes CASSLAIGSYNEQFF.

There are a few counts of this clonotype. This chain uses TRBV9 with TRBJ2-5; D may be TRBD2 (5 bases). The ends were cut back, 4 bases at V and 1 base at J, with 11 bases in the middle. This CDR3 has 14 amino acids. Germline V CDR1 and CDR2: SGDLS, YYNGEE. CDR3 sequence: CASSPRGSQETQYF. The CDR3 DNA sequence: TGTGCCAGCAGCCCTCGGGGTAGCCAAGAGACCCAGTACTTC.